This T cell receptor (beta chain) was obtained from a study of blood T cell repertoires in COVID-19. Across the study: Material from acute and convalescent COVID-19 was sourced from the United States, Italy and Spain. From T cells, B-cell-depleted T cells, or PBMCs came the material, which was cDNA or gDNA.

As originally analysed: How many nucleated cells were present was estimated from reference gene primer amplification. Assay: immunoSEQ multiplex PCR; the TCRdb copy retains only in-frame clones and omits some. The DNA gave D and trimming, while V, J and clone size come from that table. The sample has approximately 120,000 clones; roughly 83% are singletons. Trimming took off 4 bases at V and 8 bases at J, with 11 bases between the two ends. Germline assignment: CDR1 SGHTA and CDR2 FQGNSA. The CDR3 contains 13 residues. This receptor was obtained from an older woman with acute or convalescent COVID-19. Specimen: peripheral blood. V and J are TRBV7-2 and TRBJ1-4; D gene uncertain. The CDR3 loop is CASSSSPGEKLFF. As DNA, the CDR3 is TGTGCCAGCAGCTCCTCCCCGGGAGAAAAACTGTTTTTT.